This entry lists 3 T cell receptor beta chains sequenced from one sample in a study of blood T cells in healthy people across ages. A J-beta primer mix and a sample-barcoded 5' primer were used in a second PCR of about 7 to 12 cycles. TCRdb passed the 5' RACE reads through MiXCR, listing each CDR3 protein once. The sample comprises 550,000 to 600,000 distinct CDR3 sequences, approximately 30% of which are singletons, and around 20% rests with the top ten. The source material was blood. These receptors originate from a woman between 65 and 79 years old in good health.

CDR3 amino acids: CATKPGQGSPLHF. CDR3 in DNA: TGTGCCACAAAACCGGGACAGGGCTCACCCCTCCACTTT. This chain links TRBV6-6 with TRBJ1-6; TRBD1 aligns across 9 bases. CDR3 size: 13 residues. The germline V gene has CDR1 MNHNY and CDR2 SVGAGI (reference sequence). V lost 10 bases, J lost 10 bases, and 8 bases stayed unmatched.

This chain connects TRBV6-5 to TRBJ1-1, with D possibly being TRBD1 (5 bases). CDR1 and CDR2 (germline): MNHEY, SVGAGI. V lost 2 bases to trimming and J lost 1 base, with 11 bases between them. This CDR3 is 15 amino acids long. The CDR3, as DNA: TGTGCCAGCAGTTACGGGGGTTTTAGGAACACTGAAGCTTTCTTT. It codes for CASSYGGFRNTEAFF.

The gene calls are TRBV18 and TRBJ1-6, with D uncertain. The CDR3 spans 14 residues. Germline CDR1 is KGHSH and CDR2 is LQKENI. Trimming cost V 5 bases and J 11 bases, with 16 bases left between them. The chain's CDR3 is CASSTYVRNPPLHF. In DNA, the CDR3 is TGTGCCAGCTCAACGTACGTCAGGAATCCACCCCTCCACTTT. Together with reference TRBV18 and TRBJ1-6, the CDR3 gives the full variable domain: NAGVMQNPRHLVRRRGQEARLRCSPMKGHSHVYWYRQLPEEGLKFMVYLQKENIIDESGMPKERFSAEFPKEGPSILRIQQVVRGDSAAYFCASSTYVRNPPLHFGNGTRLTVT.